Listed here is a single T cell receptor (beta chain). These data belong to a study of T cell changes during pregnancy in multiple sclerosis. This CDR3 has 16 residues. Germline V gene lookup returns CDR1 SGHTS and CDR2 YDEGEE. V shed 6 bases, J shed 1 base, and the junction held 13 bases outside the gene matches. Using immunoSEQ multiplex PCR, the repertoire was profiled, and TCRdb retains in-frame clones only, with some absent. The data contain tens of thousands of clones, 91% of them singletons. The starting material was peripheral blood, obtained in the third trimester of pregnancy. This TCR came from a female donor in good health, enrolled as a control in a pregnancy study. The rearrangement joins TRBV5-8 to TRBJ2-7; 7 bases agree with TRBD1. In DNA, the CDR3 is TGTGCCAGCAAGCGCCATGACAGGGTCCTATCCTACGAGCAGTACTTC. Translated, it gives CASKRHDRVLSYEQYF.